What follows are 6 T cell receptor beta chains derived from one specimen sequenced in a study of T cells in Graves' hyperthyroidism and ophthalmopathy. The CDR3 regions of TCR beta were amplified from RNA transcripts. First-round RT-PCR of the TCR CDR3 relied on the HTBI primer set. A single record per CDR3 protein comes from TCRdb applying MiXCR to the multiplex PCR reads. The sample has 350,000 to 450,000 distinct CDR3 sequences; roughly 13% are singletons. The source material was blood. The receptor set was obtained from a woman aged 60-70 years with Graves' hyperthyroidism.

The chain has TRBV5-4 and TRBJ1-1, with D tentatively TRBD1 (6 bases). Trimming took 5 bases from V and 5 from J, leaving 19 bases between them. This CDR3 has 15 residues. CDR1 SGHNT and CDR2 YYREEE come from the germline V gene (reference sequence). The DNA for the CDR3 is TGTGCCAGCAGGTCTCCCGGGGGCGCGGGAACTGAAGCTTTCTTT. This codes for CASRSPGGAGTEAFF.

This clonotype was detected many times. V and J are TRBV18 and TRBJ2-2; D is unresolved. Germline V gene lookup returns CDR1 KGHSH and CDR2 LQKENI. The CDR3 runs to 15 residues. The V and J ends lost 1 base and 4 bases respectively, with 10 bases between them. CDR3 region: CASSPQPLGTGELFF. The DNA of the CDR3 is TGTGCCAGCTCACCACAGCCACTCGGCACCGGGGAGCTGTTTTTT.

This clonotype came up a few times. V usage is TRBV19 and J usage is TRBJ1-4; 8 bases line up with TRBD1. Looked up from germline, CDR1 is LNHDA and CDR2 is SQIVND (reference sequence). V shed 5 bases and J 0 bases; nucleotides not matched to a gene: 8. The CDR3 totals 17 residues. The CDR3 DNA follows: TGTGCCAGTAGTTCGGACAGGGACCCGTCAACTAATGAAAAACTGTTTTTT. This sequence encodes CASSSDRDPSTNEKLFF.

This clonotype was counted many times. The gene calls are TRBV2 and TRBJ1-1; D unresolved. Trimming stripped 8 bases from V and 1 base from J, with 11 bases between. The CDR3 length is 13 residues. Germline V gene sequence: CDR1 SNHLY, CDR2 FYNNEI. DNA for the CDR3: TGTGCCAGCTCTAGAGACCCGAACACTGAAGCTTTCTTT. Translating gives CASSRDPNTEAFF.

This chain links TRBV20-1 with TRBJ2-5; the D gene could be TRBD1 or TRBD2 (5 bases each). Germline loops: CDR1 DFQATT, CDR2 SNEGSKA (reference sequence). The CDR3 is 15 amino acids. The V gene lost 2 bases and the J gene lost 3 bases, with 16 bases spanning the gap. The CDR3 protein is CSARPLGDAKETQYF. The DNA for the CDR3 is TGCAGTGCTAGACCTCTGGGGGACGCAAAAGAGACCCAGTACTTC.

This clonotype was detected only a few times. The chain employs TRBV27 and TRBJ2-7; D gene uncertain. The CDR3 extends over 15 amino acids. V was pared by 6 bases and J by 2 bases, with 17 bases between. Germline V gene lookup returns CDR1 MNHEY and CDR2 SMNVEV (reference sequence). The CDR3 here is CASSLWGFSPYEQYF. The CDR3 DNA is TGTGCCAGCAGCCTTTGGGGATTTTCGCCCTACGAGCAGTACTTC.